What follows are 9 T cell receptor beta chains derived from one specimen sequenced in a study of OX40 agonist ivuxolimab in advanced cancers. Generated by immunoSEQ multiplex PCR, the TCRdb table keeps only in-frame clones and is missing some. The sample records some 20,000 clones, 84% being singletons. The material sequenced was CD4+ or CD8+ T cells sorted from blood, taken in a trial of the OX40 agonist ivuxolimab. The origin of the receptors is an adult with an advanced solid tumor such as melanoma, head and neck, liver or kidney cancer.

The chain joins TRBV2 to TRBJ1-2, with TRBD1 identical over 9 bases. Germline V gives CDR1 SNHLY, CDR2 FYNNEI. The length of the CDR3 is 14 residues. V was clipped by 6 bases and J by 4 bases; unmatched bases: 6. The CDR3 spells CASSDRGGIYGYTF. CDR3 coding DNA: TGTGCCAGCAGCGACAGGGGGGGGATCTATGGCTACACCTTC.

This clone showed up just a few times. The gene calls are TRBV10-1 and TRBJ1-2; D is perhaps TRBD1 (6 bases). With 4 bases removed from V and 3 bases from J, the gap between germline ends came to 18 bases. There are 16 residues in the CDR3. The germline V gene has CDR1 WNHNN and CDR2 SYGVQD (reference sequence). The CDR3 nucleotides read TGCGCCAGCAGTGGGCCCCTCGGGGGGCGAGACTATGGCTACACCTTC. Translated, it gives CASSGPLGGRDYGYTF.

The chain couples TRBV19 to TRBJ1-1, with 7 bases fitting TRBD1. The J segment lost 7 bases and the V segment lost 8 bases, leaving 4 bases of the junction unmatched. CDR3 length equals 11 residues. Germline V gene data show CDR1 as LNHDA and CDR2 as SQIVND (reference sequence). CDR3 sequence reads: CASFTGVEAFF. For the CDR3, the DNA is TGTGCCAGTTTCACAGGGGTTGAAGCTTTCTTT.

The V and J genes are TRBV11-1 and TRBJ2-7; 10 bases match TRBD1. V was clipped by 1 base and J by 2 bases; unmatched bases: 5. The length of the CDR3 is 16 residues. Germline V gives CDR1 SGHAT, CDR2 FQDESV (reference sequence). The CDR3 is CASSLVTGTGAYEQYF. The CDR3 nucleotides read TGTGCCAGCAGCTTAGTAACCGGGACAGGGGCCTACGAGCAGTACTTC.

The CDR3 reads CASTLDRLAGRETQYF. CDR3 nucleotide sequence: TGTGCCAGCACCCTTGACCGACTAGCGGGGCGAGAGACCCAGTACTTC. V is TRBV28 and J is TRBJ2-5, with TRBD2 matching over 11 bases. With V trimmed by 7 bases and J by 4 bases, 11 bases remained unmatched. The length of the CDR3 is 16 residues. Germline values: CDR1 MDHEN, CDR2 SYDVKM.

Only one count was recorded for this clone. The chain links TRBV28 to TRBJ1-5; perhaps TRBD1 as D (5 bases). Trimming removed 5 bases from V and 0 bases from J, with 17 bases in between. CDR3 length: 17 amino acids. The germline V gene encodes CDR1 MDHEN and CDR2 SYDVKM. CDR3 nucleotide sequence: TGTGCCAGCAGTCTCCCGACAGCTTATTATAGCAATCAGCCCCAGCATTTT. Amino acid sequence: CASSLPTAYYSNQPQHF.

The V and J genes are TRBV7-9 and TRBJ2-7; 9 bases line up with TRBD2. This CDR3 has 15 amino acids. The J segment lost 0 bases and the V segment lost 5 bases, leaving 5 bases of the junction unmatched. CDR1 and CDR2 (germline): SEHNR, FQNEAQ (reference sequence). CDR3 loop: CASSKSGGYSYEQYF. The CDR3, as DNA: TGTGCCAGCAGCAAAAGCGGGGGGTACTCCTACGAGCAGTACTTC.

The chain combines TRBV14 with TRBJ1-2; D is undetermined. The CDR3 has 14 residues. V was clipped by 1 base and J by 3 bases, with 9 bases between them. Germline CDR1 reads SGHDN; CDR2 reads FVKESK. The CDR3 here is CASSQGLGYYGYTF. CDR3 DNA sequence: TGTGCCAGCAGCCAAGGGTTAGGGTACTATGGCTACACCTTC.

The chain has TRBV7-9 and TRBJ2-7; weak D call: TRBD2 (5 bases). The CDR3 consists of 17 residues. Trimming removed 4 bases from V and 3 bases from J, with 22 bases in between. The germline CDR1 and CDR2 sequences are SEHNR and FQNEAQ (reference sequence). CDR3 protein: CASSSTNPGLLGYEQYF. The CDR3 bases are TGTGCCAGCAGCTCCACAAACCCGGGGTTGCTGGGCTACGAGCAGTACTTC.